The next 15 T cell receptor beta chains were all read from a single sample in a study of blood T cell repertoires in COVID-19. Generated by immunoSEQ multiplex PCR, the TCRdb table keeps only in-frame clones and is missing some. Of around 180,000 clones in the sample, 75% to 90% are singletons; the top ten hold around 2.3%. Material: peripheral blood. The receptors come from a man in his 70s with active or convalescent COVID-19.

The chain has TRBV5-8 and TRBJ2-2; possibly TRBD2 for D (5 bases). CDR1 SGHTS and CDR2 YDEGEE come from the germline V gene. The CDR3 totals 15 residues. V lost 5 bases and J 6 bases, leaving 17 bases between the germline ends. Here the CDR3 reads CASSGRGLGSGELFF. CDR3 nucleotides: TGTGCCAGCAGTGGGAGAGGGCTAGGCTCCGGGGAGCTGTTTTTT. The full variable domain, rest sourced from reference TRBV5-8 and TRBJ2-2, is EAGVTQSPTHLIKTRGQQATLRCSPISGHTSVYWYQQALGLGLQFLLWYDEGEERNRGNFPPRFSGRQFPNYSSELNVNALELEDSALYLCASSGRGLGSGELFFGEGSRLTVL.

The V call is TRBV20-1, the J call TRBJ2-5; 10 nucleotides align to TRBD2. With 3 bases clipped from V and 3 bases from J, the junction kept 4 bases outside the gene matches. This CDR3 has 14 amino acids. Looked up from germline, CDR1 is DFQATT and CDR2 is SNEGSKA (reference sequence). The CDR3 sequence is CSASETSGKETQYF. The CDR3 DNA reads as TGCAGTGCTAGTGAAACTAGCGGGAAAGAGACCCAGTACTTC.

The rearrangement joins TRBV19 to TRBJ1-3; D ambiguous. Trimming left V 2 bases short and J 0 bases short, with 11 bases between. In germline, CDR1 is LNHDA, CDR2 SQIVND (reference sequence). The CDR3 extends over 16 amino acids. The DNA of the CDR3 is TGTGCCAGTAGTATAACCACAGTTTACTCTGGAAACACCATATATTTT. Amino acids: CASSITTVYSGNTIYF.

The chain carries TRBV28 and TRBJ2-2, with 8 bases matching TRBD2. This CDR3 has 15 residues. The ends lost 4 bases at V and 6 bases at J; junction bases unmatched: 7. Germline CDR1 is MDHEN and CDR2 is SYDVKM. CDR3 sequence reads: CASSSRTSWAGELFF. DNA of the CDR3: TGTGCCAGCAGTTCCCGGACTAGCTGGGCCGGGGAGCTGTTTTTT.

V and J are TRBV7-6 and TRBJ2-3, with 14 bases aligning to TRBD2. V shed 5 bases and J 2 bases; nucleotides not matched to a gene: 12. Germline CDR1 SGHVS, CDR2 FNYEAQ. The CDR3 totals 19 residues. The CDR3 region has the DNA TGTGCCAGCAGCCTAGGGCCGGGACTAGCGGGGGCCACCACAGATACGCAGTATTTT. It yields the protein CASSLGPGLAGATTDTQYF.

The chain recombines TRBV28 with TRBJ1-1, with D hard to call. The CDR3 has 12 amino acids. V lost 8 bases, J lost 0 bases, and 7 bases lay in between. Germline values: CDR1 MDHEN, CDR2 SYDVKM. The CDR3 sequence: CASRVLNTEAFF. CDR3 coding DNA: TGTGCCAGCCGGGTCCTGAACACTGAAGCTTTCTTT.

A word on this clone: The sample contains more than one DNA sequence encoding this CDR3. V and J are TRBV7-9 and TRBJ1-4, with 8 bases that match TRBD1. J lost 6 bases, V lost 5 bases, and 5 bases had no gene match. The CDR3 consists of 14 residues. Germline V gene data show CDR1 as SEHNR and CDR2 as FQNEAQ (reference sequence). The CDR3 DNA is TGTGCCAGCAGCCCAGGACAGGGTTATGAAAAACTGTTTTTT. Translated, it gives CASSPGQGYEKLFF. Drawing the rest from reference TRBV7-9 and TRBJ1-4, the complete variable domain is DTGVSQNPRHKITKRGQNVTFRCDPISEHNRLYWYRQTLGQGPEFLTYFQNEAQLEKSRLLSDRFSAERPKGSFSTLEIQRTEQGDSAMYLCASSPGQGYEKLFFGSGTQLSVL.

This clone turned up a few times. The rearrangement links TRBV5-1 to TRBJ2-7; TRBD1 matches at 10 bases. The CDR3 consists of 14 residues. Germline V lookup: CDR1 SGHRS, CDR2 YFSETQ. V was pared by 4 bases and J by 2 bases, with 3 bases of the junction left unmatched. This CDR3 is CASSRDRGAYEQYF. The CDR3 region has the DNA TGCGCCAGCAGCAGGGACAGGGGTGCCTACGAGCAGTACTTC.

V is TRBV7-2 and J is TRBJ2-7; D is undetermined. This CDR3 is built from 11 residues. CDR1 is SGHTA, CDR2 FQGNSA, per germline. Trimming shortened V by 3 bases and J by 4 bases, and 4 bases separated the two germline ends. The CDR3 reads CASSFHYEQYF. The CDR3 region has the DNA TGTGCCAGCAGCTTTCATTACGAGCAGTACTTC.

J is TRBJ2-1 and V is TRBV6-2 or TRBV6-3, with 8 bases aligning to TRBD1. Germline CDR1 is MNHEY and CDR2 is SVGEGT. With 3 bases clipped from V and 9 bases from J, the junction kept 4 bases outside the gene matches. This CDR3 is built from 13 residues. In DNA, the CDR3 is TGTGCCAGCAGTTATCAGGGGGCAGGTGAGCAGTTCTTC. Translating gives CASSYQGAGEQFF.

This sequence joins TRBV15 and TRBJ2-3; 9 bases match TRBD2. The V gene end was trimmed by 3 bases and the J gene end by 2 bases; junction bases not matched to a gene: 12. Germline CDR1 is LNHNV and CDR2 is YYDKDF (reference sequence). The CDR3 loop spans 18 amino acids. The DNA of the CDR3 is TGTGCCACCAGCAGTGGAAGAGTAGCGGGAGAGATCACAGATACGCAGTATTTT. This sequence encodes CATSSGRVAGEITDTQYF.

The chain joins TRBV19 to TRBJ2-1, with a tentative D call TRBD2 (6 bases). Trimming pared 2 bases from V and 5 bases from J, leaving 7 bases between. The CDR3 length is 13 residues. Germline CDR1 and CDR2: LNHDA and SQIVND (reference sequence). The CDR3 spells CASSIPSDNEQFF. The CDR3 nucleotides read TGTGCCAGTAGTATACCTAGCGACAATGAGCAGTTCTTC.

This chain uses TRBV30 with TRBJ2-6; 7 bases are a match to TRBD1. J gave up 0 bases and V 3 bases, and 8 bases lay outside the gene matches. Germline V gene lookup returns CDR1 GTSNPN and CDR2 SVGIG (reference sequence). This CDR3 comprises 17 residues. CDR3 sequence: CAWRPGTVLSGANVLTF. CDR3 DNA sequence: TGTGCCTGGAGGCCCGGGACAGTGCTCTCTGGGGCCAACGTCCTGACTTTC.

This chain links TRBV5-1 with TRBJ1-5; D is perhaps TRBD1 (6 bases). CDR1 and CDR2 from the germline V gene are SGHRS and YFSETQ. This CDR3 contains 15 residues. The ends were cut back, 1 base at V and 3 bases at J, with 11 bases in the middle. CDR3 DNA: TGCGCCAGCAGCTTGACAGGGCCCCACAATCAGCCCCAGCATTTT. Translation gives CASSLTGPHNQPQHF.

The chain links TRBV29-1 to TRBJ2-4; possibly TRBD2 for D (6 bases). Germline CDR1 SQVTM, CDR2 ANQGSEA. This CDR3 region has 12 residues. V shed 7 bases and J shed 3 bases, with 10 bases lying between them. The CDR3 loop reads CSGRLDKNIQYF. The CDR3 nucleotides are TGCAGCGGCCGACTAGACAAAAACATTCAGTACTTC.